The table lists the clone carrying this T cell receptor beta chain with a few counts. Its antigen remains unidentified. The data were taken from a study of beta chain features in type 1 diabetes. General study points: Moderate yet significant TCRB CDR3 shortening was seen in Type 1 diabetes patients in all four CD4+ subsets. Comparison showed that naive, central memory and Treg TCRB repertoires appeared more similar among patients than among healthy donors.

Germline V CDR1 and CDR2: SGHNT, YYREEE (reference sequence). This CDR3 region has 15 residues. V lost 7 bases, J lost 0 bases, and 11 bases lay in between. Sorting based on CD45RO/CCR7/CD25/CD127/CD95/CD27 separated CD4+ naive, central memory, regulatory and stem cell-like memory cells. The entirety of the isolated RNA underwent reverse transcription, so expressed TCRB transcripts were sequenced. Naive, central memory and regulatory T cell samples came to a mean of around 3.5 million reads. Generated by immunoSEQ multiplex PCR, the TCRdb table keeps only in-frame clones and is missing some. The sample includes roughly 180,000 clones, less than 10% seen only once; the top ten take 0.5%.

The material sequenced was central memory CD4+ T cells from blood. The chain joins TRBV5-4 to TRBJ2-6, with D possibly TRBD1 on 6 matching bases. This TCR was sampled from a man younger than 35 with type 1 diabetes. CDR3 DNA sequence: TGTGCCAGCTGGGCAGGGGTCTCTGGGGCCAACGTCCTGACTTTC. It is translated as CASWAGVSGANVLTF.